The 13 T cell receptor beta chains below were found in one sample sequenced in a study of T-cell memory formation after mild COVID-19. TCRdb re-derived calls from the 5' RACE reads in MiXCR, one entry per CDR3 protein. This table holds 400,000 to 500,000 distinct CDR3 sequences, approximately 25% found once. Sequences were obtained from PBMCs or a T cell subset sorted from them (not recorded which). Source of these receptors: an adult woman who had mild COVID-19 (a few samples of this study predate the infection). Cell type and time point are not known.

V and J are TRBV7-6 and TRBJ2-7; 7 bases are a match to TRBD2. Germline trimming cut 5 bases from V and 5 bases from J; bases unmatched to any gene: 15. CDR3 length equals 16 residues. CDR1 is SGHVS and CDR2 is FNYEAQ in the germline V gene. The CDR3 protein is CASSDDYRGRAHEQYF. The CDR3 bases are TGTGCCAGCAGCGATGATTATCGAGGGAGGGCCCACGAGCAGTACTTC.

The chain is built from TRBV5-1 and TRBJ2-3; no reliable D call. Germline CDR1 SGHRS, CDR2 YFSETQ. The V end was cut by 4 bases, the J end by 6 bases, with 9 bases between. This CDR3 comprises 12 residues. The CDR3 DNA reads TGCGCCAGCAGCGGCTACGGTGATACGCAGTATTTT. Protein: CASSGYGDTQYF.

The genes are TRBV30 and TRBJ1-1; D unresolved. The CDR3 is 15 residues long. CDR1 and CDR2 (germline): GTSNPN, SVGIG (reference sequence). Trimming removed 1 base at V and 0 bases at J, with 12 bases between. CDR3 bases: TGTGCCTGGAGTGACTCGGGTATGCTGAACACTGAAGCTTTCTTT. This translates into CAWSDSGMLNTEAFF.

This clonotype occurred many times. The V gene is TRBV3-1, the J gene TRBJ2-7; D is ambiguous. Trimming removed 2 bases at V and 1 base at J, with 9 bases between. This CDR3 is built from 14 residues. Germline CDR1 is LGHDT and CDR2 is YNNKEL (reference sequence). This CDR3 reads CASSQLHNSYEQYF. CDR3 DNA sequence: TGTGCCAGCAGCCAATTACACAATTCCTACGAGCAGTACTTC.

The V gene is TRBV7-2, the J gene TRBJ2-6; D remains unclear. CDR1 and CDR2 from the germline V gene are SGHTA and FQGNSA. Between the trimmed V and J ends, which lost 5 bases and 2 bases, there was a span of 7 bases. CDR3 length equals 14 residues. The DNA of the CDR3 is TGTGCCAGCAGCCCAAAAACTGGGGCCAACGTCCTGACTTTC. It codes for CASSPKTGANVLTF.

The rearrangement links TRBV20-1 to TRBJ2-7, with D possibly TRBD2 on 5 matching bases. The CDR3 extends over 13 amino acids. Germline V gene lookup returns CDR1 DFQATT and CDR2 SNEGSKA (reference sequence). Between the trimmed V and J ends, which lost 3 bases and 4 bases, there was a span of 13 bases. The DNA for the CDR3 is TGCAGTGCTAGGGCTAGCCGCGAATACGAGCAGTACTTC. Its protein is CSARASREYEQYF.

A few counts support this clonotype. The chain recombines TRBV2 with TRBJ2-3, with D perhaps matching TRBD2 (5 bases). Germline V lookup: CDR1 SNHLY, CDR2 FYNNEI. Trimming cost V 6 bases and J 0 bases, with 13 bases left between them. The CDR3 contains 15 residues. The chain's CDR3 is CASSLSGSSTDTQYF. The CDR3 coding sequence is TGTGCCAGCAGCCTCAGCGGCTCTAGCACAGATACGCAGTATTTT.

This chain links TRBV5-1 with TRBJ2-5; D uncertain. Trimming pared 4 bases from V and 1 base from J, leaving 8 bases between. The CDR3 consists of 13 residues. Per germline, CDR1 SGHRS and CDR2 YFSETQ. The CDR3 DNA reads as TGCGCCAGCAGCCGGTCGCCCCAAGAGACCCAGTACTTC. Translated: CASSRSPQETQYF.

Of note for this clonotype: One junction end disagrees with the germline gene, perhaps due to a read error. V is TRBV7-7 and J is TRBJ1-1, with D perhaps TRBD1 (6 bases). Germline values: CDR1 SSHAT, CDR2 FNYEAQ (reference sequence). The CDR3 totals 19 residues. DNA of the CDR3: TGTGCTAGCAGCTTAGCTCCCCAGGGGCTCAGCAAAATGAACACTGAAGCTTTCTTT. Protein product: CASSLAPQGLSKMNTEAFF.

The rearrangement links TRBV7-6 to TRBJ2-5; 7 nucleotides align to TRBD1. The germline V gene has CDR1 SGHVS and CDR2 FNYEAQ. V shed 4 bases, J shed 4 bases, and the junction held 9 bases outside the gene matches. The CDR3 consists of 15 residues. In DNA form, the CDR3 reads TGTGCCAGCAGCTCCACGGACAGGTTGGGAGAGACCCAGTACTTC. This encodes CASSSTDRLGETQYF. The entire variable domain, with the rest obtained from reference TRBV7-6 and TRBJ2-5, is as follows: GAGVSQSPRYKVTKRGQDVALRCDPISGHVSLYWYRQALGQGPEFLTYFNYEAQQDKSGLPNDRFSAERPEGSISTLTIQRTEQRDSAMYRCASSSTDRLGETQYFGPGTRLLVL.

The chain recombines TRBV7-3 with TRBJ2-7; 8 nucleotides agree with TRBD2. The V and J ends lost 4 bases and 3 bases, in that order; junction bases with no gene match: 11. Germline V gene data show CDR1 as SGHTA and CDR2 as FQGTGA. The CDR3 is 16 amino acids. CDR3 protein: CASSSGPAGVGYEQYF. The CDR3, as DNA: TGTGCCAGCAGCTCCGGACCAGCGGGGGTAGGCTACGAGCAGTACTTC. The whole variable domain, filled in from reference TRBV7-3 and TRBJ2-7, reads GAGVSQTPSNKVTEKGKYVELRCDPISGHTALYWYRQSLGQGPEFLIYFQGTGAADDSGLPNDRFFAVRPEGSVSTLKIQRTERGDSAVYLCASSSGPAGVGYEQYFGPGTRLTVT.

In its sample, this clonotype was seen a few times. The CDR3 bases are TGTGCCAGCAGTTTTCGCGGCACCGGGACAGGGTTAATTCAGCCCCAGCATTTT. Translation: CASSFRGTGTGLIQPQHF. The chain employs TRBV12-3 or TRBV12-4 and TRBJ1-5; TRBD1 aligns across 9 bases. J gave up 6 bases and V 3 bases, and 15 bases lay outside the gene matches. CDR3 length: 18 residues.

This clonotype was observed at least ten times. This sequence joins TRBV4-3 and TRBJ2-7, with a possible D match to TRBD1 (6 bases). Trimming took off 2 bases at V and 0 bases at J, with 11 bases between the two ends. Germline loops: CDR1 LGHNA, CDR2 YSLEER. The CDR3 covers 15 residues. CDR3 loop: CASSQTGIPSYEQYF. DNA of the CDR3: TGCGCCAGCAGCCAAACAGGGATCCCCTCCTACGAGCAGTACTTC.